The present TCR beta chain was sequenced within a study of early T cells in non-severe SARS-CoV-2 infection (dated by TCRdb to the early 2020s). Background for the entire study: TCR sequencing used bulk RNA from unsorted whole blood, so alpha and beta chains could not be paired.

Overall study results and their limits: Matching against VDJdb was skewed toward anti-spike CD8 responses, likely underestimated virus-specific expansions, and missed private and CD4 specificities.

This was a case-control study nested in a cohort of healthcare workers in London, UK, who had nasopharyngeal swab PCR tests and blood samples taken every week. Between 23 and 31 March 2020, the week of the UK lockdown, healthcare workers were enrolled and then followed up weekly for as long as 16 weeks. The library was produced with 5' RACE. The instrument was a NextSeq 500. In the TCR library protocol, unique molecular identifiers were attached to individual cDNA molecules to correct for PCR bias and sequencing error. TCR alpha and beta chains were both sequenced, and the abundances of alpha and beta sequences in each sample were closely correlated with each other. Per the authors' processing: Decombinator V4 was used to annotate TCR sequences for V gene, J gene and CDR3. TCRs were defined as expanded if a significant change between any two time points was detected under a Poisson model with p below 0.0001. Abundances of TCRs were expressed as counts per million after normalisation to the total number of TCRs sequenced in each sample. A search of VDJdb, accessed on 1 November 2021, was run for TCRs annotated to CMV, EBV and SARS-CoV-2, with TCRs annotated for multiple antigens excluded. TCRdb trimmed public reads at Q25 via fastp, called clones via MiXCR and kept in-frame beta chains. Merged by CDR3 protein, the rows form single entries marked with the most common genes and DNA. What appears here as the V and J calls and clone size reflects TCRdb's work, not the paper's. The sample includes about 29,000 distinct CDR3 sequences, with about 4.6% observed a single time. The top ten hold 5.5% to 7% of the sample.

The sample holds many counts of this clonotype. Its antigen is currently not known. Base qualities are not provided; no much larger clone lies one nucleotide away. The sequence was collected from an adult who was a healthcare worker with PCR-confirmed SARS-CoV-2 infection or an uninfected control (not recorded which). The material sequenced was whole blood.

The nucleotides read TGTGCCAGCAGCGTAATATCAGGTAATGAGCAGTTCTTC. Translated, it reads CASSVISGNEQFF. Recombination linked TRBV9 to TRBJ2-1; there is no confident call for the D gene. The germline V gene yields SGDLS for CDR1 and YYNGEE for CDR2. The CDR3 has 13 amino acids, counting the end cysteine and phenylalanine. Only the CDR3 part of the read is kept: 39 bases, read in frame from the first base. V loses 1 base of germline sequence and J loses 7 bases, and the interval between the two ends is 9 bases.